These T cell receptor beta chains were read from a single sample in a study of cytomegalovirus exposure and HLA in healthy donors. TCRdb's table, derived via immunoSEQ multiplex PCR, lists solely in-frame clones and lacks some. The sample records approximately 200,000 clones, about 79% being singletons. The sample taken for sequencing was PBMCs. The receptors stem from a boy between 2 and 10 years old in good health and CMV-seronegative. The CDR3 runs from the conserved cysteine through the conserved F or W. The order of the fields is CDR3 DNA, CDR3 protein, J gene, clone size, V gene, D gene. The D gene is left open where the match is weak. The size entry is marked missing in some rows and otherwise reads once, few, many or a size class.

CDR3nt: TGCAGCGTTGCCTATCGGGGAGGGAACACTGAAGCTTTCTTT
CDR3aa: CSVAYRGGNTEAFF
j_gene: TRBJ1-1
abundance: NA
v_gene: TRBV29-1
d_gene: NA

CDR3nt: TGTGCCAGCAGCGTAGGAGAGGGGGGGATAGATACGCAGTATTTT
CDR3aa: CASSVGEGGIDTQYF
j_gene: TRBJ2-3
abundance: NA
v_gene: TRBV9
d_gene: NA

CDR3nt: TGTGCCAGCAGCTTGGGACACTCCTACGAGCAGTACTTC
CDR3aa: CASSLGHSYEQYF
j_gene: TRBJ2-7
abundance: NA
v_gene: TRBV11-3
d_gene: NA

CDR3nt: TGTGCCAGCAGCTTGCGACAGGGCCGACTTTTTCGGCCACCCCTCCACTTT
CDR3aa: CASSLRQGRLFRPPLHF
j_gene: TRBJ1-6
abundance: once
v_gene: TRBV5-8
d_gene: TRBD1

CDR3nt: TGTGCCAGCAGCTCAGTTGACAGGGGGGGTTATGGCTACACCTTC
CDR3aa: CASSSVDRGGYGYTF
j_gene: TRBJ1-2
abundance: NA
v_gene: TRBV11-2
d_gene: TRBD1

CDR3nt: TGTGCCAGCAGCTCCCTGGTCGGGGTTTCATACGAGCAGTACTTC
CDR3aa: CASSSLVGVSYEQYF
j_gene: TRBJ2-7
abundance: NA
v_gene: TRBV5-6
d_gene: NA

CDR3nt: TGTGCCAGCAGTCAAGTTAGCGGGGGGGCTGAGCAGTACTTC
CDR3aa: CASSQVSGGAEQYF
j_gene: TRBJ2-7
abundance: NA
v_gene: TRBV7-2
d_gene: TRBD2

CDR3nt: TGTGCCAGCAGCCCGGTAGTCCGGGACAACTACGAGCAGTACTTC
CDR3aa: CASSPVVRDNYEQYF
j_gene: TRBJ2-7
abundance: NA
v_gene: TRBV5-6
d_gene: NA

CDR3nt: TGTGCCAGCAGCCAATCCACAGGGAATGGCTACACCTTC
CDR3aa: CASSQSTGNGYTF
j_gene: TRBJ1-2
abundance: NA
v_gene: TRBV4-2
d_gene: NA

CDR3nt: TGTGCCAGCAGCTTAGTGGGACAGTCCTCCTACGAGCAGTACTTC
CDR3aa: CASSLVGQSSYEQYF
j_gene: TRBJ2-7
abundance: NA
v_gene: TRBV7-9
d_gene: TRBD1

CDR3nt: TGTGCCATCAGCCCGGGACAGGGGGCCGCCTTTGTGTCCCCAGATACGCAGTATTTT
CDR3aa: CAISPGQGAAFVSPDTQYF
j_gene: TRBJ2-3
abundance: NA
v_gene: TRBV10-3
d_gene: TRBD1

CDR3nt: TGTGCCAGCAGTGAAAGGAACGGGGGGTTCTACGAGCAGTACTTC
CDR3aa: CASSERNGGFYEQYF
j_gene: TRBJ2-7
abundance: NA
v_gene: TRBV2
d_gene: TRBD2

CDR3nt: TGTGCCAGTGCCCCTAACCGAGATTTTGAAGCTTTCTTT
CDR3aa: CASAPNRDFEAFF
j_gene: TRBJ1-1
abundance: NA
v_gene: TRBV19
d_gene: NA

CDR3nt: TGTGCCAGCAGCGTAGGTACACATCCGGGCACTGAAGCTTTCTTT
CDR3aa: CASSVGTHPGTEAFF
j_gene: TRBJ1-1
abundance: NA
v_gene: TRBV9
d_gene: NA

CDR3nt: TGTGCCAGCAATAGGGGGCTGTACACCGGGGAGCTGTTTTTT
CDR3aa: CASNRGLYTGELFF
j_gene: TRBJ2-2
abundance: NA
v_gene: TRBV6-1
d_gene: TRBD1

CDR3nt: TGTGCCAGCTCACCTTATGGAGTGGCCTCCGGAGGTGAAGCTTTCTTT
CDR3aa: CASSPYGVASGGEAFF
j_gene: TRBJ1-1
abundance: NA
v_gene: TRBV18
d_gene: NA

CDR3nt: TGTGCCAGCAGTTTATATGGGGGGGCGGCACCCCTCCACTTT
CDR3aa: CASSLYGGAAPLHF
j_gene: TRBJ1-6
abundance: NA
v_gene: TRBV27
d_gene: NA

CDR3nt: TGTGCCAGCAGCCCCAGGGACTTTGGGTCGGGCGGGGAGCTGTTTTTT
CDR3aa: CASSPRDFGSGGELFF
j_gene: TRBJ2-2
abundance: NA
v_gene: TRBV4-2
d_gene: NA

CDR3nt: TGTGCCAGCAGTTCCCAGCGGGGGAACACCGGGGAGCTGTTTTTT
CDR3aa: CASSSQRGNTGELFF
j_gene: TRBJ2-2
abundance: NA
v_gene: TRBV6-5
d_gene: TRBD2

CDR3nt: TGCGCCAGCAGCCAAGAAGGGCGGGCTGGCTACACCTTC
CDR3aa: CASSQEGRAGYTF
j_gene: TRBJ1-2
abundance: once
v_gene: TRBV4-1
d_gene: NA

CDR3nt: TGTGCCAGCAGCTTAGGACTAGCCCAAGAGACCCAGTACTTC
CDR3aa: CASSLGLAQETQYF
j_gene: TRBJ2-5
abundance: NA
v_gene: TRBV11-2
d_gene: TRBD2

CDR3nt: TGTGCCAGCAGCGCCACGGGGGGGCTGGGAGAGACCCAGTACTTC
CDR3aa: CASSATGGLGETQYF
j_gene: TRBJ2-5
abundance: NA
v_gene: TRBV7-3
d_gene: TRBD2

CDR3nt: TGTGCCAGCAGCCAAGATCGGGGACACCGAAAGCAGTACTTC
CDR3aa: CASSQDRGHRKQYF
j_gene: TRBJ2-7
abundance: NA
v_gene: TRBV4-2
d_gene: NA

CDR3nt: TGCGCCAGCAGTAGGACAGGGCAAAAGACCCAGTACTTC
CDR3aa: CASSRTGQKTQYF
j_gene: TRBJ2-5
abundance: NA
v_gene: TRBV23-1
d_gene: TRBD1

CDR3nt: TGTGCCACCAGAGGTAGCGGGGGGGCGACCCAGTACTTC
CDR3aa: CATRGSGGATQYF
j_gene: TRBJ2-5
abundance: NA
v_gene: TRBV15
d_gene: TRBD2

CDR3nt: TGTGCCAGTAGTATAGACAGGGGGTGGGCTAATGAAAAACTGTTTTTT
CDR3aa: CASSIDRGWANEKLFF
j_gene: TRBJ1-4
abundance: NA
v_gene: TRBV19
d_gene: TRBD1

CDR3nt: TGCGCCAGCAGTGAGCTCCGGACAGTTTGGACTAATGAAAAACTGTTTTTT
CDR3aa: CASSELRTVWTNEKLFF
j_gene: TRBJ1-4
abundance: NA
v_gene: TRBV10-1
d_gene: NA

CDR3nt: TGTGCCAGCAGCTTGGTAGGGGGGGGCCTCGAGACCCAGTACTTC
CDR3aa: CASSLVGGGLETQYF
j_gene: TRBJ2-5
abundance: NA
v_gene: TRBV5-4
d_gene: NA

CDR3nt: TGTGCCAGCAGCTCACTAGCGGGGGGGCATCGATACGAGCAGTACTTC
CDR3aa: CASSSLAGGHRYEQYF
j_gene: TRBJ2-7
abundance: NA
v_gene: TRBV7-2
d_gene: TRBD2

CDR3nt: TGTGCCATCAGTGAGTCGCCCGACTACGAGCAGTACTTC
CDR3aa: CAISESPDYEQYF
j_gene: TRBJ2-7
abundance: NA
v_gene: TRBV10-3
d_gene: NA

CDR3nt: TGCGCCAGCAGCCATAGCAACAGGGCCTACTCTGGAAACACCATATATTTT
CDR3aa: CASSHSNRAYSGNTIYF
j_gene: TRBJ1-3
abundance: NA
v_gene: TRBV4-1
d_gene: NA

CDR3nt: TGCAGCGCGTATCAAGGACAGGGTAGCTATGGCTACACCTTC
CDR3aa: CSAYQGQGSYGYTF
j_gene: TRBJ1-2
abundance: NA
v_gene: TRBV29-1
d_gene: TRBD1

CDR3nt: TGTGCCAGCAGTCATAGCGGGGGGGCGACAGATACGCAGTATTTT
CDR3aa: CASSHSGGATDTQYF
j_gene: TRBJ2-3
abundance: NA
v_gene: TRBV7-2
d_gene: TRBD2

CDR3nt: TGTGCCAGCAGTGAAGCCTGGGCCCTCACTGAAGCTTTCTTT
CDR3aa: CASSEAWALTEAFF
j_gene: TRBJ1-1
abundance: NA
v_gene: TRBV6-1
d_gene: NA

CDR3nt: TGTGCCAGCAGCTTGAGTCGGGGGTCTCATGGCTACACCTTC
CDR3aa: CASSLSRGSHGYTF
j_gene: TRBJ1-2
abundance: NA
v_gene: TRBV11-2
d_gene: NA

CDR3nt: TGTGCCAGCAGTCAAAGGGGGGGCGCACAAGAGACCCAGTACTTC
CDR3aa: CASSQRGGAQETQYF
j_gene: TRBJ2-5
abundance: NA
v_gene: TRBV7-2
d_gene: NA

CDR3nt: TGTGCCAGCAGCTTAAGGGATGGCGGGAATAAGGTTGGGAATGAGCAGTTCTTC
CDR3aa: CASSLRDGGNKVGNEQFF
j_gene: TRBJ2-1
abundance: once
v_gene: TRBV7-6
d_gene: NA

CDR3nt: TGTGCCAGCAGCAAAGGTAGGTGCGGAACTAACTATGGCTACACCTTC
CDR3aa: CASSKGRCGTNYGYTF
j_gene: TRBJ1-2
abundance: NA
v_gene: TRBV21-1
d_gene: NA

CDR3nt: TGTGCCAGCAGCTTAGAGGGAGGTGAGCAGTTCTTC
CDR3aa: CASSLEGGEQFF
j_gene: TRBJ2-1
abundance: NA
v_gene: TRBV11-2
d_gene: NA

CDR3nt: TGCGCCAGCAGCTTGACAGGGGGCGGGAGCTCCTATAATTCACCCCTCCACTTT
CDR3aa: CASSLTGGGSSYNSPLHF
j_gene: TRBJ1-6
abundance: NA
v_gene: TRBV5-1
d_gene: TRBD1

CDR3nt: TGTGCCAGCAGCTTCACGGGGGGGGTATCCTACAATGAGCAGTTCTTC
CDR3aa: CASSFTGGVSYNEQFF
j_gene: TRBJ2-1
abundance: NA
v_gene: TRBV11-2
d_gene: TRBD2

CDR3nt: TGTGCCAGCAGCTCTTACCCTGGGGTTGGCGGGGGGAACGAGCAGTACTTC
CDR3aa: CASSSYPGVGGGNEQYF
j_gene: TRBJ2-7
abundance: NA
v_gene: TRBV7-9
d_gene: TRBD2

CDR3nt: TGTGCCAGCAGCCCGCAACCTCGGAGCACTGAAGCTTTCTTT
CDR3aa: CASSPQPRSTEAFF
j_gene: TRBJ1-1
abundance: NA
v_gene: TRBV9
d_gene: NA

CDR3nt: TGTGCCAGCAGCCTCCTCGCGGGGGGAGACAATGAGCAGTTCTTC
CDR3aa: CASSLLAGGDNEQFF
j_gene: TRBJ2-1
abundance: once
v_gene: TRBV7-3
d_gene: TRBD2

CDR3nt: TGCAGTGCTTGGACAGGGGACGAGCAGTACTTC
CDR3aa: CSAWTGDEQYF
j_gene: TRBJ2-7
abundance: NA
v_gene: TRBV20-1
d_gene: TRBD1

CDR3nt: TGTGCCAGCAGCTCCTACAGGGGATTAAACTATGGCTACACCTTC
CDR3aa: CASSSYRGLNYGYTF
j_gene: TRBJ1-2
abundance: NA
v_gene: TRBV11-2
d_gene: TRBD1

CDR3nt: TGCGCCAGCAGCCAACCTATACAGAAGGGGCGCACAGATACGCAGTATTTT
CDR3aa: CASSQPIQKGRTDTQYF
j_gene: TRBJ2-3
abundance: NA
v_gene: TRBV4-1
d_gene: NA

CDR3nt: TGTGCCAGTTCAGCAGGGGGACCGCAACAGGGGATGTACCAAGAGACCCAGTACTTC
CDR3aa: CASSAGGPQQGMYQETQYF
j_gene: TRBJ2-5
abundance: few
v_gene: TRBV19
d_gene: TRBD1